This T cell receptor beta chain stems from a study of cytomegalovirus exposure and HLA in healthy donors. Study outcomes and limitations: TCR beta chains associated with HLA were, in a later analysis, more clonally expanded than equally common others.

The PCR made use of 60 Vbeta and 13 Jbeta primers. Some clones are missing from TCRdb's copy, which holds only in-frame ones; the method was immunoSEQ multiplex PCR. The sample has under 75,000 clones, around 70% seen once. In regard to this clone: Antigen unknown.

The CDR3 is 13 residues long. From germline, CDR1 is SGHVS and CDR2 FQNEAQ. After removal of 5 bases from V and 14 bases from J, the junction contained 10 bases not matched to a gene. What was sequenced was PBMCs. The source of this sequence is a human donor in good health. This chain uses TRBV7-8 with TRBJ2-1, with 9 nucleotides matching TRBD2. CDR3 sequence: CASSHGEREVEFF. CDR3 in DNA: TGTGCCAGCAGCCACGGGGAGCGGGAGGTCGAGTTCTTC.